The table lists the clone carrying this TCR beta chain with a few counts. What it binds is not known. The CDR3 extends over 14 amino acids. V was pared by 5 bases and J by 6 bases, with 3 bases of the junction left unmatched. The germline V gene encodes CDR1 SGHTA and CDR2 FQGTGA. Molecular-barcoded quantitative 5'-RACE produced these TCR beta libraries. From the 5' RACE reads, TCRdb called clonotypes with MiXCR, one entry per CDR3 protein. The table includes over 30,000 distinct CDR3 sequences, approximately 15% detected once. This sample was taken from a study of CD8 T cells in ankylosing spondylitis. Study-wide results and caveats: Blood of patients with ankylosing spondylitis appeared to be characterized by a TCR beta motif of fewer than 10 highly homologous variants.

Sequencing was performed on blood. This rearrangement joins TRBV7-3 to TRBJ2-2, with TRBD1 matching 10 bases. The sequence was collected from a male donor with ankylosing spondylitis or in good health (not recorded which). As DNA, the CDR3 is TGTGCCAGCAGCCAGGACAGGGGGGCCGGGGAGCTGTTTTTT. The encoded protein is CASSQDRGAGELFF.